A selection of T cell receptor beta chains follows, all from one sample in a study of T cells in Graves' hyperthyroidism and ophthalmopathy. TCRdb passed the multiplex PCR reads through MiXCR, listing each CDR3 protein once. The data contain around 700,000 distinct CDR3 sequences, 18% of them singletons. The sample consisted of blood. The receptors come from a woman aged 50 to 60 with Graves' hyperthyroidism that later progressed to Graves' ophthalmopathy. Both conserved end residues are part of each CDR3. D genes are given only for firm matches. The size of a clone is reported for some rows only, either as once, few or many, or as a class for expanded clones.

>few|TRBV20-1|-|TRBJ2-1
TGCAGTGCTAGAGATCGGACCGCCAGCTCCTACAATGAGCAGTTCTTC
CSARDRTASSYNEQFF
>many|TRBV12-3/TRBV12-4|TRBD1|TRBJ1-4
TGTGCCAGCAGTTTAAGCGGCAGGGGGGTATCGACTAATGAAAAACTGTTTTTT
CASSLSGRGVSTNEKLFF
>few|TRBV6-1|-|TRBJ1-5
TGTGCCAGCAGAGAAAGACAGGCACAATCGCACAATCAGCCCCAGCATTTT
CASRERQAQSHNQPQHF
>many|TRBV18|-|TRBJ1-5
TGTGCCAGCAGTCCCCCGGGACAGCCCCAGCATTTT
CASSPPGQPQHF
>few|TRBV15|-|TRBJ1-2
TGTGCCACCAGCAGAGACCTGACAGCGGGTCGGGGCTACACCTTC
CATSRDLTAGRGYTF
>many|TRBV6-5|-|TRBJ1-1
TGTGCCAGCAGTTACTCGAAGGGGCGCCGGATGAACACTGAAGCTTTCTTT
CASSYSKGRRMNTEAFF
>few|TRBV12-3/TRBV12-4|TRBD1|TRBJ1-4
TGTGCCAGCAGTAACGACAGGGGGCTGGAAGAAAAACTGTTTTTT
CASSNDRGLEEKLFF
>many|TRBV7-9|-|TRBJ2-6
TGTGCCAGCAGCGAAAAGAGCTCTGGGGCCAACGTCCTGACTTTC
CASSEKSSGANVLTF
>few|TRBV9|-|TRBJ2-3
TGTGCCAGCAGTCCCTCCCACAGCCCTCTCACAGATACGCAGTATTTT
CASSPSHSPLTDTQYF
>-|TRBV15|-|TRBJ2-1
TGTGCCACCAGAGAGAACCACGAGCAGTTCTTC
CATRENHEQFF
>once|TRBV11-2|TRBD2|TRBJ2-1
TGTGCCAGCAGCTTGGGTATAGCGGGGGTCGGGGTTTCCAATGAGCAGTTCTTC
CASSLGIAGVGVSNEQFF
>few|TRBV11-2|TRBD1|TRBJ1-5
TGTGCCAGCAGCCCGGGACAGTCTTATCAGCCCCAGCATTTT
CASSPGQSYQPQHF
>few|TRBV14|-|TRBJ2-1
TGTGCCAGCAGTGAGCCGGGACGGAGGAGGATCGAGCAGTTCTTC
CASSEPGRRRIEQFF
>few|TRBV5-4|-|TRBJ1-2
TGTGCCAGCAGCCACGGGACCTCAGACTTCTATGGCTACACCTTC
CASSHGTSDFYGYTF
>few|TRBV20-1|-|TRBJ1-3
TGCAGTGCTAGAGATCCCGGCCGAGACCAAGACACCATATATTTT
CSARDPGRDQDTIYF
>few|TRBV27|-|TRBJ2-1
TGTGCCAGCAGTTTATCGGTCTATTACAATGAGCAGTTCTTC
CASSLSVYYNEQFF
>many|TRBV5-1|-|TRBJ1-1
TGCGCCAGCACCCACACGACAGGGAACACTGAAGCTTTCTTT
CASTHTTGNTEAFF
>-|TRBV20-1|-|TRBJ1-6
TGCAGTGCAGGGACCCAACTCCTTTCTACACCCCTCCACTTT
CSAGTQLLSTPLHF
>-|TRBV4-1|-|TRBJ2-4
TGCGCCAGCAGCCAAGAGCCGCTAGCCAAAAACATTCAGTACTTC
CASSQEPLAKNIQYF
>-|TRBV19|TRBD2|TRBJ2-1
TGTGCCAGTAGTATATTCCCCCCGCGGGGGCGGGAGAGCGGGGGGTTCTCCTACAATGAGCAGTTCTTC
CASSIFPPRGRESGGFSYNEQFF
>-|TRBV15|-|TRBJ1-2
TGTGCCACCAGCAGAGAAAGTTATGGCTACACCTTC
CATSRESYGYTF
>-|TRBV7-8|TRBD1|TRBJ2-2
TGTGCCAGCAGCTTACGGTTTATTGGGCAGGGGGCGTCCGGGGAGCTGTTTTTT
CASSLRFIGQGASGELFF
>-|TRBV7-9|-|TRBJ2-3
TGTGCCAGCAGCTTAAATCGAATAGTGGCAGATACGCAGTATTTT
CASSLNRIVADTQYF
>few|TRBV25-1|TRBD1|TRBJ2-7
TGTGCCAGCAGCTCCGGGACAGGGCGATCCTACGAGCAGTACTTC
CASSSGTGRSYEQYF
>many|TRBV27|TRBD1|TRBJ1-1
TGTGCCAGCAGTCGGCAAATCCGGGACAGGGATCTGAACACTGAAGCTTTCTTT
CASSRQIRDRDLNTEAFF
>few|TRBV2|-|TRBJ1-2
TGTGCCAGCAGTGGTAAAGTGGGCCATGGCTACACCTTC
CASSGKVGHGYTF